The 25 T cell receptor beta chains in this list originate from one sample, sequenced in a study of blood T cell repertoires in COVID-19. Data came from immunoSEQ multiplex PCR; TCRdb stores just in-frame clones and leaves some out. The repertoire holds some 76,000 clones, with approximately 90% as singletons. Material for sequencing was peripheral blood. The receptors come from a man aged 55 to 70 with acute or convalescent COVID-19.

The CDR3 is CASSPPGQTGEQFF. CDR3 nucleotides: TGCGCCAGCAGCCCCCCGGGACAGACTGGGGAGCAGTTCTTC. V is TRBV5-1 and J is TRBJ2-1; 7 bases are a match to TRBD1. The CDR3 consists of 14 residues. Germline V lookup: CDR1 SGHRS, CDR2 YFSETQ. V lost 4 bases, J lost 10 bases, and 11 bases stayed unmatched.

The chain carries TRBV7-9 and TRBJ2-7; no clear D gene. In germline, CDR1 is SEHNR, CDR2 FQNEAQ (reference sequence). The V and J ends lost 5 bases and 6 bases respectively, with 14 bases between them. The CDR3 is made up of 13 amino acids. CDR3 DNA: TGTGCCAGCAGCGCTTATGGCGGATCCGAGCAGTACTTC. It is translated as CASSAYGGSEQYF.

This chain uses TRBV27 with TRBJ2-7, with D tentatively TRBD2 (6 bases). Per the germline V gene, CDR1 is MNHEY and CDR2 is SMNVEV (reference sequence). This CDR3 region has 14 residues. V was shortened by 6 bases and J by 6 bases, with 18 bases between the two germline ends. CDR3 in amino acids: CASSPGPWRGEQYF. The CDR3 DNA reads TGTGCCAGCAGCCCGGGACCCTGGAGGGGCGAGCAGTACTTC.

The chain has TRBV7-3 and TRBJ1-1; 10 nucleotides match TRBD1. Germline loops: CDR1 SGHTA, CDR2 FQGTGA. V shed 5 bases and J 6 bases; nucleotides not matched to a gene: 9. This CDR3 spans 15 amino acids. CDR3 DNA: TGTGCCAGCAGCGTCGCGGGACAGGGGATCTCTGAAGCTTTCTTT. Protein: CASSVAGQGISEAFF.

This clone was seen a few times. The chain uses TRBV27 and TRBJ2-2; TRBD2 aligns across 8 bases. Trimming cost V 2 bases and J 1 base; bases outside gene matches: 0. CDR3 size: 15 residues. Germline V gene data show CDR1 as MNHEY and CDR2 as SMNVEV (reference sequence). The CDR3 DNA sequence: TGTGCCAGCAGTTTACGGGGGGGGAACACCGGGGAGCTGTTTTTT. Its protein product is CASSLRGGNTGELFF.

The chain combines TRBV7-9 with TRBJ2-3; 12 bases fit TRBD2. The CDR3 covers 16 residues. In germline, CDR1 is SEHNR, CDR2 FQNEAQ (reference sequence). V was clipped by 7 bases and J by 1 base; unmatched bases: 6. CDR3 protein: CASMLLAGGRTDTQYF. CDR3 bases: TGTGCCAGCATGCTACTAGCGGGGGGCCGCACAGATACGCAGTATTTT.

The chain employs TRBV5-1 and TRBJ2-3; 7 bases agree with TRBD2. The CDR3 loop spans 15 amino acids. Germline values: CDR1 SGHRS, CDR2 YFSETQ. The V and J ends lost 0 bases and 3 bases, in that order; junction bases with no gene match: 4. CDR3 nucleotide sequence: TGCGCCAGCAGCTTGGGGCAGGGAGGGACAGATACGCAGTATTTT. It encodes CASSLGQGGTDTQYF.

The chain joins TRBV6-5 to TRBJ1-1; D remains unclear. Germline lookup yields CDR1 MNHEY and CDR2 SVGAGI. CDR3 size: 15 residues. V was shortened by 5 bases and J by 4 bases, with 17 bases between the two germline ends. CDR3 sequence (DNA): TGTGCCAGCAGTACCAGCCGTAAGGCAGGCACTGAAGCTTTCTTT. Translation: CASSTSRKAGTEAFF.

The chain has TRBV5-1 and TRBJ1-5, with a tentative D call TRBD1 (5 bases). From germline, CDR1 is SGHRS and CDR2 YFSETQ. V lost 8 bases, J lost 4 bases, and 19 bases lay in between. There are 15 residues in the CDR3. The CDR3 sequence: CARTELKGRNQPQHF. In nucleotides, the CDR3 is TGCGCCAGAACTGAATTGAAGGGGCGGAATCAGCCCCAGCATTTT.

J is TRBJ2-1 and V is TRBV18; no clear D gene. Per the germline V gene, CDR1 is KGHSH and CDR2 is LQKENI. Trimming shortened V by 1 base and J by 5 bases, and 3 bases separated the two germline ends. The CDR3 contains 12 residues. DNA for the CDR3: TGTGCCAGCTCACCACTTAACAATGAGCAGTTCTTC. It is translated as CASSPLNNEQFF.

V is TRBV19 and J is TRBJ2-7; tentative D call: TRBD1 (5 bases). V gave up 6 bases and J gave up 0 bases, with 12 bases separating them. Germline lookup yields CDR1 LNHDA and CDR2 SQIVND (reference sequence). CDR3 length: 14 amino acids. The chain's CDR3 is CASREQASSYEQYF. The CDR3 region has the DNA TGTGCCAGTAGGGAACAGGCTAGCTCCTACGAGCAGTACTTC. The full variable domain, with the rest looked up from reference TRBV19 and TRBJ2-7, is DGGITQSPKYLFRKEGQNVTLSCEQNLNHDAMYWYRQDPGQGLRLIYYSQIVNDFQKGDIAEGYSVSREKKESFPLTVTSAQKNPTAFYLCASREQASSYEQYFGPGTRLTVT.

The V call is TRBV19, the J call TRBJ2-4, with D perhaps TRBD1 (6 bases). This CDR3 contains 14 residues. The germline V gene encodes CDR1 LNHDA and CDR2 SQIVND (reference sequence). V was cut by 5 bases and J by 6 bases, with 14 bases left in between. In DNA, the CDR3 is TGTGCCAGTAGTTTGGGGGCAAGGTTAAACATTCAGTACTTC. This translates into CASSLGARLNIQYF. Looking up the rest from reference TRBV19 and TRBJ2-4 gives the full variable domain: DGGITQSPKYLFRKEGQNVTLSCEQNLNHDAMYWYRQDPGQGLRLIYYSQIVNDFQKGDIAEGYSVSREKKESFPLTVTSAQKNPTAFYLCASSLGARLNIQYFGAGTRLSVL.

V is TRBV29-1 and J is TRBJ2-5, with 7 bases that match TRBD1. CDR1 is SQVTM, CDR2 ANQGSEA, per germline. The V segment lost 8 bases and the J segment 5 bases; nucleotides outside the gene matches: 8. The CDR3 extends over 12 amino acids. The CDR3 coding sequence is TGCAGCATACAGGGGTTAGCGGAGACCCAGTACTTC. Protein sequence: CSIQGLAETQYF.

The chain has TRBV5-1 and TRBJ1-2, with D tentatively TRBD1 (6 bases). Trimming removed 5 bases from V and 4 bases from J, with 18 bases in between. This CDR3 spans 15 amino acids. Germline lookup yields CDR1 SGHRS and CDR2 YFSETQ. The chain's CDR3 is CASRYDAQGIYGYTF. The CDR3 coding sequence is TGCGCCAGCAGATACGATGCTCAGGGGATCTATGGCTACACCTTC.

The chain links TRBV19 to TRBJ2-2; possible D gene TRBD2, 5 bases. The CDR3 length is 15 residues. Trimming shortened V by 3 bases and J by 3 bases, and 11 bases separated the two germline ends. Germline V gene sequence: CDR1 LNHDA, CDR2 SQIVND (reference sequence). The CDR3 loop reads CASSMSGGYTGELFF. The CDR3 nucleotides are TGTGCCAGTAGTATGTCTGGCGGGTACACCGGGGAGCTGTTTTTT.

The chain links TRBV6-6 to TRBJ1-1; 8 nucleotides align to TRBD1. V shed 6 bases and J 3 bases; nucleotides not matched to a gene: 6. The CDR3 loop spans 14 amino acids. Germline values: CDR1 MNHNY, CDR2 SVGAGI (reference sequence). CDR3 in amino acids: CASSTTGGDTEAFF. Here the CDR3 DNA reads TGTGCCAGCAGCACCACAGGGGGAGACACTGAAGCTTTCTTT.

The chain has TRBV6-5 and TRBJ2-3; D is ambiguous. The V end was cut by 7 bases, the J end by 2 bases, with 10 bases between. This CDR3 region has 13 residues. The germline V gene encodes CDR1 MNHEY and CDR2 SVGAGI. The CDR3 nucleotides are TGTGCCAGCACCTCATCACTCACAGATACGCAGTATTTT. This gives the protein CASTSSLTDTQYF.

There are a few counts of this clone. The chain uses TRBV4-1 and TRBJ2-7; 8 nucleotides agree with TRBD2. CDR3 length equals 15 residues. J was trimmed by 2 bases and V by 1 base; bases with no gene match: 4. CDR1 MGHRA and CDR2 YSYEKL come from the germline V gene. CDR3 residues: CASSQAGGPPYEQYF. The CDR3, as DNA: TGCGCCAGCAGCCAAGCGGGAGGGCCCCCCTACGAGCAGTACTTC.

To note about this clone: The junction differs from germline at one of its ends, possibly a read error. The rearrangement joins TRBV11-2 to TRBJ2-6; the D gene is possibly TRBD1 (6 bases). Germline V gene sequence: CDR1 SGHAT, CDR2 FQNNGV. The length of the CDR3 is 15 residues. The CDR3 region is CASSYGQTGANALTF. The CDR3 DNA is TGTGCCAGCAGCTACGGACAGACCGGGGCCAACGCCCTGACTTTC.

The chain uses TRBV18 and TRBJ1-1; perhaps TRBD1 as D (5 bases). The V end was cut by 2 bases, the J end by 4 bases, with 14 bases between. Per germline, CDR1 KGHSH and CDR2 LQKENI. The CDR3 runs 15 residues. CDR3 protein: CASSPVGGLGTEAFF. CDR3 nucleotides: TGTGCCAGCTCACCAGTGGGGGGGTTGGGCACTGAAGCTTTCTTT.

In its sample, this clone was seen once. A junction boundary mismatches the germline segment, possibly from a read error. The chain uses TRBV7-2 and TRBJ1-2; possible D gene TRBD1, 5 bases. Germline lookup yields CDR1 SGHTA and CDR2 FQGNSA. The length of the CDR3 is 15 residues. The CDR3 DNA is TGTGCCAGCAGCTTTGGGGCAGCCAGTAACTTTGGCTACACCTTC. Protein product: CASSFGAASNFGYTF.

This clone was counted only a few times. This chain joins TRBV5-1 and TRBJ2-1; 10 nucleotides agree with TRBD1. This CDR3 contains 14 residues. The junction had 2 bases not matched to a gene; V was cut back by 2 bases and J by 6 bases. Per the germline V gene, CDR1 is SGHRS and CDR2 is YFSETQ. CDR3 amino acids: CASSFRTGGNEQFF. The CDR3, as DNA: TGCGCCAGCAGCTTCAGGACAGGGGGCAATGAGCAGTTCTTC.

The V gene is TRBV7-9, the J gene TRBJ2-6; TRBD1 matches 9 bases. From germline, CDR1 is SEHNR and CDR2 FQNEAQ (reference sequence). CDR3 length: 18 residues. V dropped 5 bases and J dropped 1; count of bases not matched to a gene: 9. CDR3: CASSPYGTGLSGANVLTF. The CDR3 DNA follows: TGTGCCAGCAGCCCCTACGGGACAGGGCTTTCTGGGGCCAACGTCCTGACTTTC.

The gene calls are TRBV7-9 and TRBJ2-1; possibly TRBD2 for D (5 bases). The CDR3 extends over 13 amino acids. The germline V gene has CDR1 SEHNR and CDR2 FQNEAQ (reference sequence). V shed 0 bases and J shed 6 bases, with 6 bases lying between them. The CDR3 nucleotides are TGTGCCAGCAGCTTAGCGGCGGGCAATGAGCAGTTCTTC. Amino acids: CASSLAAGNEQFF.

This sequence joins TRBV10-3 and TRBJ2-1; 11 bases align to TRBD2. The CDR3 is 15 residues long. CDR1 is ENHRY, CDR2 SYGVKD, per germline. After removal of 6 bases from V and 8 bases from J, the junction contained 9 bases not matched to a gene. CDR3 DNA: TGTGCCATCAGAAATAGCGGGGGGGCCTCCGATGAGCAGTTCTTC. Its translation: CAIRNSGGASDEQFF.